This entry lists 28 T cell receptor beta chains sequenced from one sample in a study of OX40 agonist ivuxolimab in advanced cancers. The protocol used for the library was the immunoSEQ multiplex PCR assay. This immuneACCESS table, as held by TCRdb, lists in-frame sequences with V and J called but not all clones. Of the missing ones, under half trace to an unresolved V gene in checked studies; the others have no known cause. This sample comprises about 68,000 clones, roughly 80% of them detected only once. The ten largest clones take up under 13% of the sample. The sequencing here drew on CD4+ or CD8+ T cells sorted from blood, taken in a trial of the OX40 agonist ivuxolimab. These receptors all come from an adult with an advanced solid tumor such as melanoma, head and neck, liver or kidney cancer.

This chain joins TRBV7-2 and TRBJ2-7, with D possibly TRBD1 on 5 matching bases. Deletions cut 6 bases from V and 2 bases from J, with 11 bases between. Per germline, CDR1 SGHTA and CDR2 FQGNSA. The CDR3 consists of 13 residues. The CDR3 loop reads CASSWGEAYEQYF. The CDR3 region has the DNA TGTGCCAGCAGTTGGGGCGAGGCCTACGAGCAGTACTTC.

The chain joins TRBV29-1 to TRBJ2-3; no definite D call. The length of the CDR3 is 13 residues. Between the trimmed V and J ends, which lost 1 base and 2 bases, there was a span of 7 bases. In germline, CDR1 is SQVTM, CDR2 ANQGSEA. As DNA, the CDR3 is TGCAGCGTTGAAGTGGGGAACACAGATACGCAGTATTTT. Its translation: CSVEVGNTDTQYF.

The chain carries TRBV18 and TRBJ1-1, with D possibly matching TRBD1 (5 bases). The ends were cut back, 2 bases at V and 7 bases at J, with 11 bases in the middle. The CDR3 totals 13 residues. Germline V gene data show CDR1 as KGHSH and CDR2 as LQKENI. CDR3 nucleotides: TGTGCCAGCTCACCAGTTAGGGGACGTGAAGCTTTCTTT. Protein: CASSPVRGREAFF.

The CDR3: CAAGESNQPQHF. The CDR3 DNA follows: TGTGCCGCAGGGGAAAGCAATCAGCCCCAGCATTTT. This chain connects TRBV28 to TRBJ1-5; weak D call: TRBD1 (6 bases). CDR1 is MDHEN and CDR2 is SYDVKM in the germline V gene. This CDR3 contains 12 residues. The ends were cut back, 11 bases at V and 1 base at J, with 9 bases in the middle.

The rearrangement joins TRBV11-2 to TRBJ2-5, with D possibly being TRBD1 (7 bases). The germline V and J ends were trimmed by 5 bases and 4 bases, with 17 bases remaining between them. This CDR3 is 15 amino acids long. CDR1 SGHAT and CDR2 FQNNGV come from the germline V gene. This CDR3 is CASSGTRGAGETQYF. The CDR3 DNA is TGTGCCAGCAGCGGCACCAGGGGGGCCGGAGAGACCCAGTACTTC.

This chain joins TRBV19 and TRBJ2-1, with TRBD2 as a possible D gene (6 bases). The CDR3 spans 16 residues. V was clipped by 7 bases and J by 2 bases, with 18 bases between them. In germline, CDR1 is LNHDA, CDR2 SQIVND (reference sequence). The CDR3 DNA reads TGTGCCAGTACCAACCCTCTGCGGGGCCCCTACAATGAGCAGTTCTTC. Translation gives CASTNPLRGPYNEQFF.

As for this clone: At the DNA level, this CDR3 is encoded by other sequences in the same sample as well. This chain connects TRBV12-5 to TRBJ2-3; D is perhaps TRBD1 or TRBD2 (6 bases each). The CDR3 totals 19 residues. Germline CDR1 LGHNT, CDR2 FRNRAP. V lost 0 bases and J lost 4, with 23 bases in between. The CDR3 sequence is CASGLVGGKGGIPPDTQYF. The CDR3 DNA follows: TGTGCTAGTGGTTTGGTTGGGGGGAAGGGGGGAATTCCCCCAGATACGCAGTATTTT.

V is TRBV4-2 and J is TRBJ2-5, with TRBD2 matching 13 bases. CDR3 length: 17 amino acids. Germline V gene data show CDR1 as LGHNA and CDR2 as YNFKEQ. After removal of 3 bases from V and 5 bases from J, the junction contained 9 bases not matched to a gene. This CDR3 reads CASSQETSGRAGETQYF. The CDR3 DNA sequence: TGTGCCAGCAGCCAGGAAACTAGCGGGAGGGCCGGGGAGACCCAGTACTTC.

This clone was seen only a few times. The chain couples TRBV6-1 to TRBJ2-7, with D possibly being TRBD2 (5 bases). Germline CDR1 is MNHNS and CDR2 is SASEGT. V was trimmed by 5 bases and J by 2 bases, leaving 13 bases between them. This CDR3 spans 14 amino acids. The CDR3 DNA follows: TGTGCCAGCAGTCCCGGACTGGGGACCTACGAGCAGTACTTC. This gives the protein CASSPGLGTYEQYF.

A few counts support this clone. This chain connects TRBV9 to TRBJ1-1, with TRBD1 identical over 7 bases. Per the germline V gene, CDR1 is SGDLS and CDR2 is YYNGEE. Trimming took 3 bases from V and 0 from J; bases not matched to a gene: 5. CDR3 length: 15 residues. CDR3 in DNA: TGTGCCAGCAGCGGTCCCAGGGGGTTGAACACTGAAGCTTTCTTT. It translates to CASSGPRGLNTEAFF. The variable domain in full, completed from reference TRBV9 and TRBJ1-1, reads DSGVTQTPKHLITATGQRVTLRCSPRSGDLSVYWYQQSLDQGLQFLIQYYNGEERAKGNILERFSAQQFPDLHSELNLSSLELGDSALYFCASSGPRGLNTEAFFGQGTRLTVV.

The chain employs TRBV6-5 and TRBJ2-5; perhaps TRBD1 as D (6 bases). The V gene lost 2 bases and the J gene lost 0 bases, with 13 bases spanning the gap. This CDR3 is 16 amino acids long. The germline gives CDR1 MNHEY, CDR2 SVGAGI. CDR3 DNA: TGTGCCAGCAGTTACGGTACAGGGATGTACCAAGAGACCCAGTACTTC. As protein: CASSYGTGMYQETQYF.

The chain couples TRBV2 to TRBJ1-2, with D possibly matching TRBD1 (5 bases). Germline V lookup: CDR1 SNHLY, CDR2 FYNNEI. The CDR3 runs to 14 residues. Trimming shortened V by 7 bases and J by 0 bases, and 12 bases separated the two germline ends. CDR3 coding DNA: TGTGCCAGCACCTCGGACAAGTCTAACTATGGCTACACCTTC. Protein sequence: CASTSDKSNYGYTF.

This chain connects TRBV2 to TRBJ1-1; unclear D gene. This CDR3 has 16 residues. Trimming shortened V by 3 bases and J by 0 bases, and 14 bases separated the two germline ends. Germline V gene lookup returns CDR1 SNHLY and CDR2 FYNNEI. CDR3 DNA: TGTGCCAGCAGTGAGCGAGCCCAAGGGATGAACACTGAAGCTTTCTTT. Encoded protein: CASSERAQGMNTEAFF.

This clone has only a few counts. The chain joins TRBV14 to TRBJ1-1; TRBD1 matches at 9 bases. Unmatched junction bases numbered 5, after V lost 5 bases and J lost 4 bases. The length of the CDR3 is 14 residues. The V gene's germline CDR1 is SGHDN and CDR2 FVKESK. The CDR3 DNA follows: TGTGCCAGCAGCTTGGGACAGGGAAGCACTGAAGCTTTCTTT. Translating gives CASSLGQGSTEAFF. Combining the CDR3 with reference TRBV14 and TRBJ1-1 gives the whole variable domain EAGVTQFPSHSVIEKGQTVTLRCDPISGHDNLYWYRRVMGKEIKFLLHFVKESKQDESGMPNNRFLAERTGGTYSTLKVQPAELEDSGVYFCASSLGQGSTEAFFGQGTRLTVV.

The rearrangement links TRBV19 to TRBJ2-1; 8 nucleotides line up with TRBD2. J lost 4 bases, V lost 5 bases, and 10 bases had no gene match. Looked up from germline, CDR1 is LNHDA and CDR2 is SQIVND (reference sequence). The CDR3 runs to 16 residues. The CDR3 DNA reads as TGTGCCAGTAGTGCCTCCCCTAGCGGGTGGTACAATGAGCAGTTCTTC. As protein: CASSASPSGWYNEQFF.

The CDR3 sequence: CAWSVVNEQFF. Written as DNA, the CDR3 is TGTGCCTGGAGTGTAGTTAATGAGCAGTTCTTC. V and J are TRBV30 and TRBJ2-1; D not resolved. In germline, CDR1 is GTSNPN, CDR2 SVGIG (reference sequence). There are 11 residues in the CDR3. Trimming shortened V by 0 bases and J by 7 bases, and 4 bases separated the two germline ends. Drawing the rest from reference TRBV30 and TRBJ2-1, the complete variable domain is SQTIHQWPATLVQPVGSPLSLECTVEGTSNPNLYWYRQAAGRGLQLLFYSVGIGQISSEVPQNLSASRPQDRQFILSSKKLLLSDSGFYLCAWSVVNEQFFGPGTRLTVL.

The V call is TRBV5-5, the J call TRBJ2-7; D may be TRBD1 or TRBD2 (5 bases each). The CDR3 contains 15 residues. V was pared by 0 bases and J by 0 bases, with 10 bases between. Germline V gene data show CDR1 as SGHKS and CDR2 as YYEKEE (reference sequence). CDR3: CASSLGRESSYEQYF. Here the CDR3 DNA reads TGTGCCAGCAGCTTGGGCAGGGAGAGCTCCTACGAGCAGTACTTC.

J is TRBJ2-1 and V is TRBV7-9; possibly TRBD2 for D (7 bases). CDR3 length: 13 amino acids. The germline gives CDR1 SEHNR, CDR2 FQNEAQ (reference sequence). With 8 bases removed from V and 6 bases from J, the gap between germline ends came to 14 bases. CDR3 in amino acids: CASRGGAGNEQFF. CDR3 DNA: TGTGCCAGCCGAGGGGGGGCAGGCAATGAGCAGTTCTTC.

The chain employs TRBV5-1 and TRBJ2-1; 10 bases line up with TRBD2. The CDR3 covers 15 residues. V lost 2 bases, J lost 10 bases, and 9 bases stayed unmatched. Germline CDR1 is SGHRS and CDR2 is YFSETQ. CDR3 sequence (DNA): TGCGCCAGCAGCTTCCTAGCGGGGGCGGAGGGGGAGCAGTTCTTC. It translates to CASSFLAGAEGEQFF.

This clone came up a few times. The V and J genes are TRBV20-1 and TRBJ2-1; unclear D gene. The CDR3 extends over 11 amino acids. Trimming cost V 5 bases and J 3 bases, with 5 bases left between them. CDR1 is DFQATT, CDR2 SNEGSKA, per germline (reference sequence). The CDR3 nucleotides read TGCAGTGCTGAGGACTACAATGAGCAGTTCTTC. Residues: CSAEDYNEQFF.

The rearrangement joins TRBV20-1 to TRBJ1-1; possibly TRBD1 for D (5 bases). CDR1 is DFQATT and CDR2 is SNEGSKA in the germline V gene (reference sequence). Trimming took 5 bases from V and 4 from J, leaving 8 bases between them. The CDR3 extends over 11 amino acids. The CDR3 DNA sequence: TGCAGTGCTTGGGGGGGCACTGAAGCTTTCTTT. This encodes CSAWGGTEAFF.

The chain employs TRBV28 and TRBJ1-2, with 10 bases matching TRBD1. Germline CDR1 is MDHEN and CDR2 is SYDVKM. The CDR3 contains 15 residues. The V gene end was trimmed by 2 bases and the J gene end by 2 bases; junction bases not matched to a gene: 2. CDR3 coding DNA: TGTGCCAGCAGTTTAGGACAGGGGGTGAACTATGGCTACACCTTC. As protein: CASSLGQGVNYGYTF.

The gene calls are TRBV7-6 and TRBJ1-3; no firm D call. The CDR3 is made up of 16 amino acids. The V gene lost 5 bases and the J gene lost 0 bases, with 14 bases spanning the gap. Germline CDR1 SGHVS, CDR2 FNYEAQ. CDR3 region: CASSPSQVYSGNTIYF. In nucleotides, the CDR3 is TGTGCCAGCAGCCCTTCGCAGGTCTACTCTGGAAACACCATATATTTT.

The chain couples TRBV6-1 to TRBJ2-7; D might be TRBD1 (6 bases). Trimming removed 4 bases at V and 3 bases at J, with 13 bases between. Germline lookup yields CDR1 MNHNS and CDR2 SASEGT. The CDR3 contains 14 residues. The CDR3 bases are TGTGCCAGCAGTGTCAAGGGGGATCTCTACGAGCAGTACGTC. The encoded protein is CASSVKGDLYEQYV.

This chain joins TRBV6-1 and TRBJ1-6; no clear D gene. V lost 5 bases to trimming and J lost 8 bases, with 16 bases between them. Germline V gives CDR1 MNHNS, CDR2 SASEGT. The CDR3 extends over 15 amino acids. Here the CDR3 DNA reads TGTGCCAGCAGTCTCTTCAGCCCTCAGCATTCACCCCTCCACTTT. Its protein product is CASSLFSPQHSPLHF.

CDR3 sequence reads: CASSTGLAGNNEQFF. The CDR3 DNA reads as TGCGCCAGCAGCACGGGACTAGCGGGGAACAATGAGCAGTTCTTC. The V gene is TRBV5-1, the J gene TRBJ2-1; 13 positions match TRBD2. Per the germline V gene, CDR1 is SGHRS and CDR2 is YFSETQ. The trim removed 4 bases at V and 5 bases at J, leaving 3 bases unmatched. The CDR3 is 15 residues long.

The rearrangement uses TRBV6-4 and TRBJ2-2; TRBD1 aligns across 9 bases. The germline CDR1 and CDR2 sequences are MRHNA and SNTAGT. V lost 6 bases, J lost 7 bases, and 6 bases stayed unmatched. This CDR3 contains 14 residues. DNA of the CDR3: TGTGCCAGCAGAGCGGACAGGGGAATCGGGGAGCTGTTTTTT. Its protein is CASRADRGIGELFF.

This clone was seen more than once but under ten times. The chain recombines TRBV7-3 with TRBJ2-1; the match to TRBD1 covers 7 bases. CDR1 is SGHTA, CDR2 FQGTGA, per germline. The CDR3 length is 15 residues. V lost 6 bases, J lost 5 bases, and 10 bases stayed unmatched. DNA for the CDR3: TGTGCCAGCAGTTCCCGACAGGGCGGTAACAATGAGCAGTTCTTC. It is translated as CASSSRQGGNNEQFF.